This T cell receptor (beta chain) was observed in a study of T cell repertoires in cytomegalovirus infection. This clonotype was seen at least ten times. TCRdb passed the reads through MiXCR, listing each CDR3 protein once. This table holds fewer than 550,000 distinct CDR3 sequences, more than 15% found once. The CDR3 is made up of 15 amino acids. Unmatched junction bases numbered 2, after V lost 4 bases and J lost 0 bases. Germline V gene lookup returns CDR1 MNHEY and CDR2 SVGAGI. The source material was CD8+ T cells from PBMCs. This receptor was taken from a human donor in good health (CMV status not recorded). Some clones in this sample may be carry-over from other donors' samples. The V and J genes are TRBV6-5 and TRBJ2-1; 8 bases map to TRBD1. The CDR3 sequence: CASSFGQGSYNEQFF. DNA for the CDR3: TGTGCCAGCAGTTTTGGACAGGGCTCCTACAATGAGCAGTTCTTC.